This TCR beta chain was sequenced during a study of blood T cell repertoires in COVID-19. The overall study: From the United States, Italy and Spain came samples of acute and convalescent COVID-19. T cells, B-cell-depleted T cells, or PBMCs supplied cDNA or gDNA.

Germline V lookup: CDR1 SGHTA, CDR2 FQGTGA. The trim removed 1 base at V and 5 bases at J, leaving 9 bases unmatched. The CDR3 loop spans 16 amino acids. Original analysis: Reference gene primer amplification gave nucleated cell count estimates. Clones were sequenced by immunoSEQ multiplex PCR, and TCRdb holds only the in-frame ones, with some missing. V, J and clone size are those of that table, while D and trimming were read from the DNA. The sample includes approximately 240,000 clones, roughly 84% seen only once; the top ten take 2% to 2.5%. Source material: peripheral blood. The J gene is TRBJ2-7, the V gene TRBV7-3, with 9 bases that match TRBD1. The receptor was isolated from a woman in her thirties or forties who had recovered from COVID-19. CDR3 in DNA: TGTGCCAGCAGCTTAAACGGGGGACAGGGCCCCAACGAGCAGTACTTC. Translating it yields CASSLNGGQGPNEQYF.